This TCR beta chain was observed in a study of siplizumab effects on memory and regulatory T cells (dated by TCRdb to about 2019). A note on the overall study: The study examined how the anti-CD2 antibody siplizumab affects alloreactive T-cell subsets in allogeneic mixed lymphocyte reactions built from human PBMCs. What the authors observed across the whole study: About 80-96% of proliferating CD4+ or CD8+ clones could not be given a naive or memory phenotype. The cumulative frequency of alloreactive sequences that could be traced back to unstimulated CD4+ memory T cells was significantly reduced by siplizumab. Because sequences at frequencies below about 10^-5 were poorly captured, only a minor fraction of alloreactive clones could be mapped back to unstimulated subsets. Unstimulated naive T cells appeared to be more diverse than memory T cells, and naive cells seemed to make a substantial contribution to the alloresponse. Whether proliferating Tregs from siplizumab cultures were suppressive was not functionally confirmed. In reactions with siplizumab, an average of about 69% of mappable alloreactive CD4+ clones were Treg-derived, compared with roughly 27% in control reactions.

Libraries were constructed by the immunoSEQ multiplex PCR assay. About 9.1 x 10^4 TCR templates per sample were assayed on the deep sequencing platform. Genomic DNA extracted from sorted T cells was used for TCRbeta CDR3 sequencing. Per the original workflow: The R programming language was used for the clonal analysis of the TCRbeta CDR3 data. Unstimulated samples were compared with post-reaction CFSE-low samples to define alloreactive CD4+ and CD8+ clones. Alloreactive CD4+ clones were assigned to regulatory or non-regulatory origin by matching sequences to sorted unstimulated Treg and non-Treg repertoires. The clones in this table, taken by TCRdb from immuneACCESS, are in-frame only. Not every clone is retained; where verified, under half of the shortfall comes from an unresolved V gene, and the cause of the rest is unknown. That table gives V, J and clone size, and the DNA gave D and trimming. Across this sample there are some 80,000 clones, with approximately 95% seen only once. The biggest ten clones account for around 20% of the sample.

Sorted unstimulated T cells and proliferating T cells recovered from mixed lymphocyte reactions were subjected to TCRbeta CDR3 sequencing. Fresh whole blood from over 8 HLA-typed healthy donors was used to isolate PBMCs. Note on this clone: Its antigen remains unidentified. Base qualities are not at hand, and no much larger clone is one base apart.

V ends up 0 bases short and J 5 bases short, with an unmatched junction base count of 6. CDR1 is given as ENHRY and CDR2 as SYGVKD, both from the germline V gene. The CDR3 numbers 15 residues from cysteine through phenylalanine. Only CDR3 DNA remains: 45 bases, in frame from the first base. The source of this sequence is a human donor in good health. This chain is built from TRBV10-3 and TRBJ2-7; 8 junctional bases match TRBD2. Sequences were obtained from CD8+ T cells sorted from blood. CDR3 sequence: CAISESQAGDDEQYF. Read as DNA, the sequence is TGTGCCATCAGTGAGTCCCAAGCGGGAGATGACGAGCAGTACTTC.